This T cell receptor beta chain was identified during a study of cytomegalovirus exposure and HLA in healthy donors. Study summary: In terms of ancestry, the Caucasian-associated cluster contained about 81% of the approximately 400 genotyped donors. Whole-study results and caveats: Presence/absence analysis assumed near-uniform sequencing depth across donors. The later analysis indicated that the majority of CMV-associated TCR beta chains appeared HLA-restricted.

This donor had no CMV serostatus on record. The study ran its PCR with 60 Vbeta and 13 Jbeta primers. The repertoire was sequenced with immunoSEQ multiplex PCR; TCRdb's copy has only in-frame clones and lacks some. Of approximately 130,000 clones in the sample, about two thirds were seen once. The CDR3 runs to 14 residues. Germline-derived CDR1 and CDR2 are SEHNR and FQNEAQ (reference sequence). The V and J ends lost 1 base and 4 bases respectively, with 10 bases between them. Comment on this clone: Its antigen is as yet unknown. Within the sample, other DNA sequences also encode this same CDR3.

The chain combines TRBV7-9 with TRBJ1-2, with unresolved D. The sequence derives from a human donor in good health. The source material was PBMCs. CDR3 sequence (DNA): TGTGCCAGCAGCTTAGAGGCAGGTCCCTATGGCTACACCTTC. This gives the protein CASSLEAGPYGYTF.